This T cell receptor beta chain was recovered during a study of T cells in Graves' hyperthyroidism and ophthalmopathy. Regarding the study as a whole: The model made its ophthalmopathy prediction, and onset followed a median about 6.8 months later.

There are a few counts of this clonotype. Its cognate antigen is unknown. V was trimmed by 0 bases and J by 1 base, leaving 10 bases between them. The germline CDR1 and CDR2 sequences are SQVTM and ANQGSEA. The CDR3 contains 14 residues. The diagnoses drew upon clinical symptoms, serum thyroxine and TRAb, thyroid ultrasound and orbital computed tomography. RNA transcripts were the template for amplifying TCR beta CDR3 regions. An initial round of RT-PCR targeting the TCR CDR3 relied on the HTBI primer set. From the multiplex PCR reads, TCRdb called clonotypes with MiXCR, one entry per CDR3 protein. Altogether around 300,000 distinct CDR3 sequences are present, roughly 18% being singletons, with the ten largest covering less than 45%.

The receptor's source is a man aged 50 or older with Graves' ophthalmopathy. The specimen was blood. The chain is built from TRBV29-1 and TRBJ2-7; D not certain. Here the CDR3 DNA reads TGCAGCGTTGAAGATCAAAACATTTCCTACGAGCAGTACTTC. Its protein product is CSVEDQNISYEQYF.